Below, 9 T cell receptor beta chains from the same sample are listed, as sequenced in a study of T cells in Graves' hyperthyroidism and ophthalmopathy (dated by TCRdb to the late 2010s). The library came from multiplex PCR. Sequencing instrument: Illumina HiSeq 2000. Amplification of TCR beta CDR3 regions was carried out from RNA transcripts. The TCR CDR3 was subjected to a first round of RT-PCR using the HTBI primer set and the Qiagen OneStep RT-PCR kit. TCRdb handled the public reads itself, with Q25 trimming in fastp and clone calling in MiXCR, and kept productive beta chains. CDR3 protein sequences are deduplicated, and each keeps its most common genes and DNA. For this sample there are about 560,000 distinct CDR3 sequences; 15% to 18% appear just once. The ten biggest clones cover approximately 7.4% of the sample. The source material was blood. The receptors come from a woman aged 25 to 39 with Graves' hyperthyroidism.

A few counts support this clonotype. CDR3 DNA: TGTGCCAGCTCCCCGACTACCGGGACAGCAAAGGGTGAGAAAGAGCAGTACTTC. Its protein is CASSPTTGTAKGEKEQYF. The gene calls are TRBV18 and TRBJ2-7, with 7 bases matching TRBD1. Germline V gene data show CDR1 as KGHSH and CDR2 as LQKENI. The CDR3 runs 18 residues. The ends lost 6 bases at V and 7 bases at J; junction bases unmatched: 24.

The genes are TRBV25-1 and TRBJ2-3, with 10 bases identical to TRBD2. The CDR3 is made up of 13 amino acids. Trimming removed 9 bases from V and 4 bases from J; junction bases left unmatched: 4. Per germline, CDR1 MGHDK and CDR2 SYGVNS. DNA of the CDR3: TGTGCCAGGTCTAGCGGGGGCTCAGATACGCAGTATTTT. Translated: CARSSGGSDTQYF.

This clonotype has ten or more counts. The CDR3 region has the DNA TGTGCCAGCAGGACAGGACTAGCGGGTGGGGGTTACAATGAGCAGTTCTTC. It yields the protein CASRTGLAGGGYNEQFF. The chain employs TRBV2 and TRBJ2-1; 11 positions match TRBD2. Looked up from germline, CDR1 is SNHLY and CDR2 is FYNNEI. This CDR3 comprises 17 residues. V trimming: 6 bases; J trimming: 4 bases; junction bases outside the gene matches: 11.

This clonotype was observed at least ten times. This chain's CDR3 is CASSDEVLYGYTF. The CDR3 DNA reads TGTGCCAGCAGTGATGAAGTGCTCTATGGCTACACCTTC. This sequence joins TRBV2 and TRBJ1-2, with D unclear. Germline values: CDR1 SNHLY, CDR2 FYNNEI. This CDR3 spans 13 amino acids. The ends were cut back, 3 bases at V and 4 bases at J, with 9 bases in the middle.

The rearrangement links TRBV29-1 to TRBJ2-5, with D perhaps matching TRBD2 (6 bases). The CDR3 has 11 amino acids. The germline V gene encodes CDR1 SQVTM and CDR2 ANQGSEA. Trimming pared 8 bases from V and 4 bases from J, leaving 11 bases between. CDR3 loop: CSSREAETQYF. The CDR3 nucleotides read TGCAGCAGCAGGGAGGCAGAGACCCAGTACTTC.

This CDR3 is CASSQVMDTQYF. CDR3 DNA sequence: TGCGCCAGCAGCCAAGTCATGGATACGCAGTATTTT. The chain recombines TRBV4-3 with TRBJ2-3; D not certain. CDR3 length equals 12 residues. V was shortened by 1 base and J by 6 bases, with 5 bases between the two germline ends. Germline CDR1 reads LGHNA; CDR2 reads YSLEER.

This clonotype has a count of ten or more. The chain carries TRBV5-1 and TRBJ2-1; 9 bases map to TRBD1. Per germline, CDR1 SGHRS and CDR2 YFSETQ. V trimming: 3 bases; J trimming: 4 bases; junction bases outside the gene matches: 5. The CDR3 loop spans 15 amino acids. The CDR3 is CASSSGTGLYNEQFF. The CDR3, as DNA: TGCGCCAGCAGCTCCGGGACAGGGCTTTACAATGAGCAGTTCTTC.

This clonotype has just a few counts. J is TRBJ1-5 and V is TRBV2, with 7 positions matching TRBD1. The germline CDR1 and CDR2 sequences are SNHLY and FYNNEI. The CDR3 totals 12 residues. Germline trimming cut 11 bases from V and 4 bases from J; bases unmatched to any gene: 5. CDR3 sequence: CAGGTENQPQHF. In nucleotides, the CDR3 is TGTGCCGGAGGGACAGAGAATCAGCCCCAGCATTTT.

This sequence joins TRBV4-1 and TRBJ2-6, with a tentative D call TRBD1 (6 bases). Germline CDR1 is MGHRA and CDR2 is YSYEKL. V shed 1 base and J shed 0 bases, with 13 bases lying between them. The CDR3 sequence is 18 residues long. CDR3 sequence: CASSQAGHESSGANVLTF. CDR3 in DNA: TGCGCCAGCAGCCAAGCGGGACACGAGAGCTCTGGGGCCAACGTCCTGACTTTC.